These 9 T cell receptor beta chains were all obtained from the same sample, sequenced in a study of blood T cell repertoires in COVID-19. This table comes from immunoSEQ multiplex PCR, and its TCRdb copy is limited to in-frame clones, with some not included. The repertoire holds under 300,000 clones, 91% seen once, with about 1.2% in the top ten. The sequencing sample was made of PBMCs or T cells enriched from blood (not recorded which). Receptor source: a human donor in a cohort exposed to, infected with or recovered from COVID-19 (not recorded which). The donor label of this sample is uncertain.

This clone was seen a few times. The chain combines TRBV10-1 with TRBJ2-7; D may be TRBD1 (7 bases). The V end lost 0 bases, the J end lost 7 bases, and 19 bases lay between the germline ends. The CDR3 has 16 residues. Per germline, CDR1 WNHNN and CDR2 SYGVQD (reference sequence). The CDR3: CASSESSPAGGLEQYF. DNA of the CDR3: TGCGCCAGCAGTGAGTCGAGTCCGGCAGGGGGGTTAGAGCAGTACTTC.

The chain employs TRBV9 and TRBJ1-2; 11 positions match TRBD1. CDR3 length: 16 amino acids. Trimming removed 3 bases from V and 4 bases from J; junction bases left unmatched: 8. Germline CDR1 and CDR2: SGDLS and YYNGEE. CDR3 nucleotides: TGTGCCAGCAGCGAGGGAGGACAGGGGGCCCTCTATGGCTACACCTTC. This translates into CASSEGGQGALYGYTF.

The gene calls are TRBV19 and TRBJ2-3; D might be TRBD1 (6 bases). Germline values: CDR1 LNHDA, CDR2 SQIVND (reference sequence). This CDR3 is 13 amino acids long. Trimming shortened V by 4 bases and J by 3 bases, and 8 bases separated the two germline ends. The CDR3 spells CASSTTGTDTQYF. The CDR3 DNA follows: TGTGCCAGTAGTACCACAGGGACAGATACGCAGTATTTT.

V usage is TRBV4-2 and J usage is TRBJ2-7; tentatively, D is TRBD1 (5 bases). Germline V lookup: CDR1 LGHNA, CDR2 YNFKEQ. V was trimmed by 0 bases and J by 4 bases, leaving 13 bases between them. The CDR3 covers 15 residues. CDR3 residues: CASSQDLAGMYEQYF. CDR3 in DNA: TGTGCCAGCAGCCAAGATCTGGCAGGGATGTACGAGCAGTACTTC.

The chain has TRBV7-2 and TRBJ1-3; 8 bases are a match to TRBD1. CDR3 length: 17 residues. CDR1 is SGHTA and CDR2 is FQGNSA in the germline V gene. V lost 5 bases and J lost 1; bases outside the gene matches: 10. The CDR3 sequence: CASSAIGQGLSGNTIYF. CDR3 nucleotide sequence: TGTGCCAGCAGCGCGATAGGACAGGGCCTTTCTGGAAACACCATATATTTT.

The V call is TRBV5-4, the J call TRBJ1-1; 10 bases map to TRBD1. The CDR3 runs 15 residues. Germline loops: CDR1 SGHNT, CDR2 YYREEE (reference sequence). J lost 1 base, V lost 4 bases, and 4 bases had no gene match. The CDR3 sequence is CASSGGDRGNTEAFF. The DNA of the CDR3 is TGTGCCAGCAGCGGGGGGGACAGGGGGAACACTGAAGCTTTCTTT.

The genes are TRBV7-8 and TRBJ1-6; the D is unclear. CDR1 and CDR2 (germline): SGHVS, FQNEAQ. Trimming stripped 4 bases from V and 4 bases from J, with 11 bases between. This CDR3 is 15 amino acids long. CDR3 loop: CASSSPEQYNSPLHF. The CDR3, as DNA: TGTGCCAGCAGCTCGCCAGAACAGTATAATTCACCCCTCCACTTT.

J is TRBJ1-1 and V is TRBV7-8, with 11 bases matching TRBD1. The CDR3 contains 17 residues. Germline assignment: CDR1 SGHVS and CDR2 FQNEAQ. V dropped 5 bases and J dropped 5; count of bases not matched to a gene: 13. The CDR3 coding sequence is TGTGCCAGCAGCATACTCCGGGACAGGGGGTCTGGAACTGAAGCTTTCTTT. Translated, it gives CASSILRDRGSGTEAFF.

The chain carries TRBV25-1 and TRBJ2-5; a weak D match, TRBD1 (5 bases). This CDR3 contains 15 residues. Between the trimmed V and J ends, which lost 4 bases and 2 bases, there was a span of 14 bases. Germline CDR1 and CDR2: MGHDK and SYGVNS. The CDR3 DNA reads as TGTGCCAGCAGTGTGAAGGCCAGGGCGCAAGAGACCCAGTACTTC. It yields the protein CASSVKARAQETQYF.